This TCR beta chain was sequenced during a study of shared clonotypes between healthy human individuals (dated by TCRdb to the early 2020s). Background on the whole study: The cohort included a few men and a couple of women between 18 and 49 years of age. For each donor, CD4 naive and CD4 memory were each run on three plates, CD8 naive on two plates, and CD8 memory on one plate. The study deeply sequenced blood TCR repertoires of about 5 healthy adults to estimate repertoire size and the extent of clonotype sharing between individuals. Different laboratories and diverse techniques were used to prepare libraries and sequence TCR repertoires, to increase sequencing depth and limit assay-specific biases. Per donor, leukapheresis produced somewhere between about 0.9 and 10 billion PBMCs. Here is what the overall study found, with its caveats: Because the study included only a small number of donors, the genetic and exposure-history diversity represented was limited. Larger estimated clonotype richness was generally found for naive subsets than for memory subsets. Incomplete sequencing was indicated by rarefaction of sorted-subset datasets, despite the large sequencing depth. Sampling was restricted to blood, and TCR repertoires in tissue are likely to differ from TCR repertoires in blood. When several donors were compared, the shared fraction of clonotypes was 5% to 6.5% for naive CD4, 3.5% to 4% for naive CD8, 2.3% for memory CD4, and roughly 0.4% for memory CD8. Pairwise subsampling led to the expectation that sequencing depth would affect the degree of clonotype sharing among donors. Compared with non-shared clonotypes, the clonotypes found in all four sorted-subset donors had higher generation probabilities.

Using the deep immunoSEQ assay, TCR CDR3 regions were amplified from genomic DNA by multiplex PCR. Extracted genomic DNA from each cell subset was distributed evenly across all wells of several immunoSEQ 96-well plates, and each plate was treated as a replicate. For sorted subsets, 200 to 250 ng genomic DNA, equal to 30,000 or so T cell genomes, was loaded into each replicate PCR. The purified libraries were quantified using a Qubit 3.0 fluorometer, sized with a Bioanalyzer 2100, and then quantified again using the KAPA Library Quantification kit. Every immunoSEQ 96-well plate was sequenced on a separate single-read 150-cycle Illumina NextSeq 550 flow cell. The study's processing was this. Because the immunoSEQ output held only junctional sequences and lacked quality scores, the filtering could not match the filtering applied to full-length reads. Sequences were annotated with PyIR, a Python wrapper for IgBLAST v1.9, and V/J genes and CDR3 were assigned using IMGT germline references. Reads were removed for weak V/J assignments (E-value above 1e-6), missing CDR3, stop codons, out-of-frame junctions, or ambiguous translated residues. V3J clonotypes were defined by identical inferred V gene, J gene, and CDR3 amino acid sequence. Percentage overlap between repertoires was calculated by dividing the number of shared unique clonotypes by the size of the smaller repertoire. Repertoire richness was assessed with RTK rarefaction, the Chao1 estimator, and Recon v2.1 estimates of unobserved clonotypes. Generation probabilities for all TCRbeta clonotypes obtained by the gDNA method from four donors were computed using OLGA. Held by TCRdb, this immuneACCESS table contains in-frame sequences only and omits some clones. Under half of the omission traces to an unresolved V gene where checked; the cause of the rest is unknown. V, J and clone size reflect that table, while D and trimming were determined from the DNA. This sample has some 2,100,000 clones in its table, and 90% to 96% of those were observed once. Roughly 0.13% of the sample comes from the top ten.

From the cysteine up to the phenylalanine, the CDR3 has a length of 14 residues. Here the CDR3 DNA is all that survives: 42 bases in frame from base 1. In the germline V gene, CDR1 corresponds to SGHVS and CDR2 to FQNEAQ. V loses 5 bases of germline sequence and J loses 1 base, and the interval between the two ends is 12 bases. This clone was found once. There is no known antigen for this receptor. Per-base qualities were not stored, and no clone one base away is much larger. Healthy HIV-negative adults with no recently reported acute infections or vaccinations were included as donors. All donors were Caucasian adults living in Nashville, Tennessee, USA. CD4+ T cells were enriched by magnetic negative selection, after which naive cells were positively selected on CD45RA and the negative fraction was taken as the memory subset. After blood collection by leukapheresis, PBMCs were isolated using Ficoll-Histopaque density gradient centrifugation and then cryopreserved in the vapor phase of liquid nitrogen. Analytical flow cytometry was used to check the purity and quantity of every magnetically sorted T cell population. Genomic DNA was isolated from every sorted fraction and measured by UV absorbance on a Nanodrop 2000c.

The specimen sequenced was naive CD4+ T cells sorted from blood. According to the study, the label for this sample's cell subset or site signals: CD45RA+ positively selected. Recombination connected TRBV7-8 to TRBJ2-7; TRBD2 might be the D gene, on 5 matching bases. This receptor was obtained from a man between 18 and 35 years old in good health. The CDR3 region: CASSPTGVSYEQYF. The DNA sequence follows: TGTGCCAGCAGCCCGACCGGGGTATCCTACGAGCAGTACTTC.